Following are 6 T cell receptor beta chains from one sample sequenced in a study of shared clonotypes between healthy human individuals. The table came from immunoSEQ multiplex PCR; TCRdb's copy has only in-frame clones and leaves some out. The data hold about 100,000 clones, with roughly half observed a single time. The sample comprised PBMCs. The source is a woman aged 40-49 years in good health. Some clones in this sample may be carry-over from other donors' samples.

On this clone: This likely came from a read error, as a far larger clone is one base away. The rearrangement uses TRBV30 and TRBJ2-5; D not certain. There are 13 residues in the CDR3. V was pared by 2 bases and J by 5 bases, with 12 bases between. Per germline, CDR1 GTSNPN and CDR2 SVGIG (reference sequence). DNA of the CDR3: TGTGCCTGGAGTCACGGCAGTTGGGAGACCCAGTACTTC. Protein: CAWSHGSWETQYF.

Relative to its sample, this clone is medium-sized. Other DNA sequences in this specimen translate into the identical CDR3. The J gene is TRBJ1-2, the V gene TRBV6-1; no clear D. Germline loops: CDR1 MNHNS, CDR2 SASEGT. This CDR3 is built from 12 residues. V lost 3 bases and J lost 6, with 8 bases in between. CDR3 loop: CASSDPPHGYTF. The DNA for the CDR3 is TGTGCCAGCAGTGACCCTCCACATGGCTACACCTTC.

This chain uses TRBV28 with TRBJ2-3; TRBD2 aligns across 10 bases. Per the germline V gene, CDR1 is MDHEN and CDR2 is SYDVKM. CDR3 length: 15 amino acids. J gave up 5 bases and V 5 bases, and 7 bases lay outside the gene matches. The CDR3 DNA reads as TGTGCCAGCAGTCGCCTAGCGGGAGAGGGAGATACGCAGTATTTT. It codes for CASSRLAGEGDTQYF.

This clone was seen many times. This chain links TRBV30 with TRBJ2-3; D may be TRBD2 (6 bases). Deletions cut 3 bases from V and 0 bases from J, with 19 bases between. The germline gives CDR1 GTSNPN, CDR2 SVGIG (reference sequence). The length of the CDR3 is 17 residues. In DNA, the CDR3 is TGTGCCTGGAGCCGGGAAGCCGGGACTCCTAGCACAGATACGCAGTATTTT. Its translation is CAWSREAGTPSTDTQYF.

The chain is built from TRBV7-9 and TRBJ1-1; the match to TRBD1 covers 7 bases. J was trimmed by 6 bases and V by 3 bases; bases with no gene match: 4. Germline assignment: CDR1 SEHNR and CDR2 FQNEAQ (reference sequence). This CDR3 comprises 13 residues. CDR3 residues: CASSFDRVAEAFF. The CDR3 nucleotides read TGTGCCAGCAGCTTCGACAGGGTCGCTGAAGCTTTCTTT.

In DNA, the CDR3 is TGTGCCAGCAGCTTAGAAGAGGGCTCGATTTACGGCTACACCTTC. This encodes CASSLEEGSIYGYTF. The chain is built from TRBV7-9 and TRBJ1-2; D unresolved. The ends were cut back, 1 base at V and 8 bases at J, with 17 bases in the middle. Germline V gene data show CDR1 as SEHNR and CDR2 as FQNEAQ (reference sequence). The CDR3 covers 15 residues.